The present entry profiles one TCR beta chain with its context. This sample is part of a study of blood T cell repertoires in COVID-19. The CDR3 totals 16 residues. Germline CDR1 LGHNA, CDR2 YNFKEQ. The ends were cut back, 0 bases at V and 2 bases at J, with 11 bases in the middle. The protocol was immunoSEQ multiplex PCR, while the TCRdb copy is restricted to in-frame clones and leaves out a portion. The table shows 200,000 to 300,000 clones, with approximately 80% occurring only once. This receptor was obtained from a man aged 35 to 55 who had recovered from COVID-19. Sample: peripheral blood. V usage is TRBV4-2 and J usage is TRBJ1-5, with unresolved D. As DNA, the CDR3 is TGTGCCAGCAGCCAAGATCTTATCGGGGGCAATCAGCCCCAGCATTTT. Translation gives CASSQDLIGGNQPQHF.